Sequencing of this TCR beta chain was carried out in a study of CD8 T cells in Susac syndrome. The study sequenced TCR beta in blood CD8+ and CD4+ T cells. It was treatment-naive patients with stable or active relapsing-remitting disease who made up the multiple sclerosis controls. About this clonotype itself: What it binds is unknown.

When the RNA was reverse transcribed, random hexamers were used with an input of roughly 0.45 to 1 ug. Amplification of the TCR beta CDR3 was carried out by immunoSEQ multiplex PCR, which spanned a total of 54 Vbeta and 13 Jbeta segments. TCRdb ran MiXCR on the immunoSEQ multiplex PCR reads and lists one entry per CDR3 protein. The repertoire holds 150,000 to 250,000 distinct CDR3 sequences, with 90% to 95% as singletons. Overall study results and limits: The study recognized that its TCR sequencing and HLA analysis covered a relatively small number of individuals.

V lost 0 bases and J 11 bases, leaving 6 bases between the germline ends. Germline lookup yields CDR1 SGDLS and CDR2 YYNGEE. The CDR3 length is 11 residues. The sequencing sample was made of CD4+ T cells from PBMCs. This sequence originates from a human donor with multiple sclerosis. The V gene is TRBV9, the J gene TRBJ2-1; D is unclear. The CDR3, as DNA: TGTGCCAGCAGCGTAGGAGTGAAGCAGTTCTTC. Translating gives CASSVGVKQFF. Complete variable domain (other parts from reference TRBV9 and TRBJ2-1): DSGVTQTPKHLITATGQRVTLRCSPRSGDLSVYWYQQSLDQGLQFLIQYYNGEERAKGNILERFSAQQFPDLHSELNLSSLELGDSALYFCASSVGVKQFFGPGTRLTVL.